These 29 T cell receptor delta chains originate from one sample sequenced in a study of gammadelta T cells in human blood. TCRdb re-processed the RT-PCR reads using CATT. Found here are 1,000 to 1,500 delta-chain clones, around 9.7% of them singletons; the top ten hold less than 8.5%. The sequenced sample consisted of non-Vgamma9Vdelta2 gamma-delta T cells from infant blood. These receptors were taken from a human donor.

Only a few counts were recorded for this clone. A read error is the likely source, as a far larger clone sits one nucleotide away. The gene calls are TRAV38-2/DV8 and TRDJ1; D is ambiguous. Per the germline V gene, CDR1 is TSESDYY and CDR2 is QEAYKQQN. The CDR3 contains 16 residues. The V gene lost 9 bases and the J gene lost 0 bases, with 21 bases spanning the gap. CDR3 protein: CAFHSREFRYTDKLIF. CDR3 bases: TGTGCTTTCCACTCTCGGGAATTTAGATACACCGATAAACTCATCTTT.

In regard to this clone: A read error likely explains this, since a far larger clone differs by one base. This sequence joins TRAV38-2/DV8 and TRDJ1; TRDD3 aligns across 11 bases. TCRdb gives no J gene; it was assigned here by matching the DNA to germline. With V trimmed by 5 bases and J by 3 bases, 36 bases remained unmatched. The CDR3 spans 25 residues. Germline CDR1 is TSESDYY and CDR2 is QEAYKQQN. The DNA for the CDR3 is TGTGCTTATAGTGGAGGGCTTCCTACAAAGTTTCCGTATACTGGGGGATATGGGTACGCCGATAAACTCATCTTT. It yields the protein CAYSGGLPTKFPYTGGYGYADKLIF.

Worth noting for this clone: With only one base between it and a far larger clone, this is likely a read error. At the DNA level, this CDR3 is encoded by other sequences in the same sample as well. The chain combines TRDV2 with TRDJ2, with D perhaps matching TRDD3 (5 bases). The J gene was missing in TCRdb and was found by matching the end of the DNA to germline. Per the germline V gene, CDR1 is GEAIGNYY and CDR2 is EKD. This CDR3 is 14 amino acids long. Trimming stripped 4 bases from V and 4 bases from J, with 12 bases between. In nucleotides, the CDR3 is TGTGCCTGTGATATGGGGACGCCGACAGCACAACTCTTCTTT. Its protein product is CACDMGTPTAQLFF.

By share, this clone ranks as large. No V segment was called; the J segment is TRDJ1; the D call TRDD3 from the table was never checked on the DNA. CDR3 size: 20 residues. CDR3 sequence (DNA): TGTGCGTCTACCGGTTCCTACTCATACTGGGGGTATCTCGTGACCGATAAACTCATCTTT. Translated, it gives CASTGSYSYWGYLVTDKLIF.

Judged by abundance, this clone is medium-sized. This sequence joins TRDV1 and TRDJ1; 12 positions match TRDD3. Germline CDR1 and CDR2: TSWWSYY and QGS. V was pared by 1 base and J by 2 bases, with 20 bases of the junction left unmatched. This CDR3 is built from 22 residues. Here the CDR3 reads CALGERRGGELGDTRKTDKLIF. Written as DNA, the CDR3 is TGTGCTCTTGGGGAACGTCGAGGAGGGGAGCTGGGGGATACGCGTAAAACCGATAAACTCATCTTT.

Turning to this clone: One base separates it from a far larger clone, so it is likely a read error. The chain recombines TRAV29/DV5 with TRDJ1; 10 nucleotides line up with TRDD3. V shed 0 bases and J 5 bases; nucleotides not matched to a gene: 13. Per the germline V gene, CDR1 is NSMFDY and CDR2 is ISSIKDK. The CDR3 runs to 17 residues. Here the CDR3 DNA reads TGTGCAGCAAGCGCGCTTCCTACCTACTGGGGGATTGATAAACTCATCTTT. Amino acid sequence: CAASALPTYWGIDKLIF.

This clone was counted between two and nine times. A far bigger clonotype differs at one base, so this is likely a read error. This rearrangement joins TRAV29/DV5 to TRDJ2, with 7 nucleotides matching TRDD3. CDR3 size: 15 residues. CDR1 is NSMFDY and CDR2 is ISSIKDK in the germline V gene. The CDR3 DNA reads TGTGCAGCATTCCGTACTGGGGTCCCGACATCACAACTCTTCTTT. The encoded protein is CAAFRTGVPTSQLFF.

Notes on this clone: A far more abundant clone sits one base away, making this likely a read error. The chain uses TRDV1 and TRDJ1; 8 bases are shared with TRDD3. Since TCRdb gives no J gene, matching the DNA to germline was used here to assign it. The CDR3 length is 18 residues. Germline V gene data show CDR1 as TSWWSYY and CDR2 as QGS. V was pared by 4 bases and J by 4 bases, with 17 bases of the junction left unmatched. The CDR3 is CALGGPPRMGDLDDKLIF. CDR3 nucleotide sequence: TGTGCTCTTGGGGGACCCCCTCGCATGGGGGATTTGGACGATAAACTCATCTTT.

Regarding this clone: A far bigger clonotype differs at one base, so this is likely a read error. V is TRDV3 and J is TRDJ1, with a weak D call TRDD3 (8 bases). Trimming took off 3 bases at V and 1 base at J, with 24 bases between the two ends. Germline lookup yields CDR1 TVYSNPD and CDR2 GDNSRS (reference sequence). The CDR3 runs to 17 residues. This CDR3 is CAFVSYWGVVFTDKLIF. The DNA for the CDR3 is TGTGCCTTCGTTTCCTACTGGGGGGTAGTGTTCACCGATAAACTCATCTTT.

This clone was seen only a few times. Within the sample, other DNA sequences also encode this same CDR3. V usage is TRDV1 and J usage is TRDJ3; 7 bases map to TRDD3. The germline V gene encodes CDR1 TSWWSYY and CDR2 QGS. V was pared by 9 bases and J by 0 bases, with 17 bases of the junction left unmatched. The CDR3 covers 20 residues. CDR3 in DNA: TGTGCTCTAGGAGAATACGCTGGGGGCAAAAGCTCCTGGGACACCCGACAGATGTTTTTC. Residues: CALGEYAGGKSSWDTRQMFF.

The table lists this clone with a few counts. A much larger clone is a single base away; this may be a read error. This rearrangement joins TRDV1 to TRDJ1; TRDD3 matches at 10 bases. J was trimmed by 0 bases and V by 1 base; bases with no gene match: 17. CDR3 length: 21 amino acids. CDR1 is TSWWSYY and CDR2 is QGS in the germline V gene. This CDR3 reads CALGEPRPFYWGITDTDKLIF. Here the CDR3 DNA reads TGTGCTCTTGGGGAACCTCGTCCCTTCTACTGGGGGATCACGGACACCGATAAACTCATCTTT.

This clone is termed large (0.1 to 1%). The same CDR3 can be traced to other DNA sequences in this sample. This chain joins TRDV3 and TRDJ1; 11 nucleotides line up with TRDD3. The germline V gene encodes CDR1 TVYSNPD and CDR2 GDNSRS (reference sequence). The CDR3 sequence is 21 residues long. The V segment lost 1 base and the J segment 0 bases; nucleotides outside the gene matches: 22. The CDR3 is CAFTRKTFFRTGGYHTDKLIF. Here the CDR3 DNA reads TGTGCCTTTACCCGAAAGACGTTTTTCAGGACTGGGGGATATCACACCGATAAACTCATCTTT.

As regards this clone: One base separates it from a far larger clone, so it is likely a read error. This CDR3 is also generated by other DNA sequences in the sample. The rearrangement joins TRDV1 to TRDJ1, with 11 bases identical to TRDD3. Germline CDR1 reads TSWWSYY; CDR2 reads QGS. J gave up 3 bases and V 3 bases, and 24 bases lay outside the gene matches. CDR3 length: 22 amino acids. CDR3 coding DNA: TGTGCTCTTGGGGAGGGATTTCCTACGCGTACTGGGGGATATGTAGGATCCGATAAACTCATCTTT. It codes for CALGEGFPTRTGGYVGSDKLIF.

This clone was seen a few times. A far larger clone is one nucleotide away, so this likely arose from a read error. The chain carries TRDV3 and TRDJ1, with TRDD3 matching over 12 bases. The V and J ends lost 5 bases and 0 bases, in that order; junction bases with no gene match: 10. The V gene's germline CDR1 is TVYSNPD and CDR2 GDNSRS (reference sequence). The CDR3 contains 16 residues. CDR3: CAPPTGGYKDTDKLIF. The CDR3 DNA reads TGTGCCCCCCCGACTGGGGGATACAAGGACACCGATAAACTCATCTTT.

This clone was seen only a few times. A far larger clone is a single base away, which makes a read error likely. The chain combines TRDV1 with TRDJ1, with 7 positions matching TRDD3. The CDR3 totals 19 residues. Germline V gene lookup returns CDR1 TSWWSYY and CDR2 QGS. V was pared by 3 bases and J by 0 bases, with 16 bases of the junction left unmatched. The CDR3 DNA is TGTGCTCTTGGGGATCTATGGAGGGATACTCAATTGTACACCGATAAACTCATCTTT. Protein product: CALGDLWRDTQLYTDKLIF.

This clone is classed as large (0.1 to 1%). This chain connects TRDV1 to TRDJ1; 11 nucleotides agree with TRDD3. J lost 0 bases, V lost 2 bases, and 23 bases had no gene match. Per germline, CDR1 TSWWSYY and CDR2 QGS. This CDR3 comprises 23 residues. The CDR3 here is CALGESGPSYVGDTPLYTDKLIF. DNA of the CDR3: TGTGCTCTTGGGGAATCGGGGCCTTCCTACGTGGGGGATACGCCACTGTACACCGATAAACTCATCTTT.

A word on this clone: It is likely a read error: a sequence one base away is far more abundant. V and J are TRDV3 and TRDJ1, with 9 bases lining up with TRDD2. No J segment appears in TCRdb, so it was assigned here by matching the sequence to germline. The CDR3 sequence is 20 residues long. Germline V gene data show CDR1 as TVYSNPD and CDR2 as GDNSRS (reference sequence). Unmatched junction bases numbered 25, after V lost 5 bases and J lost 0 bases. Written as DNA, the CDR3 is TGTGCCCGGGTGGCCTTCCTACAACATACTGGGGATCCGGACACCGATAAACTCATCTTT. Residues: CARVAFLQHTGDPDTDKLIF.

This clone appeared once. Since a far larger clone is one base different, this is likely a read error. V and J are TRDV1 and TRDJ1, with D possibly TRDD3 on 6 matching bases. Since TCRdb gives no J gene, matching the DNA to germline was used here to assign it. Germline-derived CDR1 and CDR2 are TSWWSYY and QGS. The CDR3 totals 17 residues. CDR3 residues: CAPGETALNSYTDKLIF. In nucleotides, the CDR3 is TGTGCTCCTGGGGAAACCGCCCTAAACTCATACACCGATAAACTCATCTTT.

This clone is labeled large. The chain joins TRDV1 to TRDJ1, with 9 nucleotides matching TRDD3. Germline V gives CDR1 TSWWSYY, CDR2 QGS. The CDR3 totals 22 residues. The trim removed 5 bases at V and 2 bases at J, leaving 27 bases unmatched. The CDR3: CALGPHPVRGDTLVLKTDKLIF. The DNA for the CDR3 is TGTGCTCTTGGGCCCCACCCCGTTCGTGGGGATACGCTAGTCTTAAAAACCGATAAACTCATCTTT.

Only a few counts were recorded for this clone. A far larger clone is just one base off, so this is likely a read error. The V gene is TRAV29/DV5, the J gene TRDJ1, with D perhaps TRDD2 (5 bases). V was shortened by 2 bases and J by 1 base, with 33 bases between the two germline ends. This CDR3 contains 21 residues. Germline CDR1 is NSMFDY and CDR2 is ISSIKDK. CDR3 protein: CAARVFPREKLRPVTTDKLIF. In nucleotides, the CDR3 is TGTGCAGCAAGGGTCTTCCCACGGGAAAAATTGCGGCCTGTGACCACCGATAAACTCATCTTT.

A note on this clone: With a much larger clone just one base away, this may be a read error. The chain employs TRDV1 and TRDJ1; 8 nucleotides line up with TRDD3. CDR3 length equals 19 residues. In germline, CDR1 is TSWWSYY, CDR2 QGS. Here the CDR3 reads CALGEQEDTGGLYPDKRIF. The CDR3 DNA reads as TGTGCTCTTGGGGAACAAGAGGATACTGGGGGTCTATACCCCGATAAACGCATCTTT.

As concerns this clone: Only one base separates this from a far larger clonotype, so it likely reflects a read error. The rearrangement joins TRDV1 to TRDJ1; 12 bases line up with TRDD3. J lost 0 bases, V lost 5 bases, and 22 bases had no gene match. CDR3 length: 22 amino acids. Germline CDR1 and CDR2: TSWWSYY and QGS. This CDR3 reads CALGKGPTTELGDTWYTDKLIF. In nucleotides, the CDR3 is TGTGCTCTTGGGAAAGGTCCTACTACGGAACTGGGGGATACTTGGTACACCGATAAACTCATCTTT.

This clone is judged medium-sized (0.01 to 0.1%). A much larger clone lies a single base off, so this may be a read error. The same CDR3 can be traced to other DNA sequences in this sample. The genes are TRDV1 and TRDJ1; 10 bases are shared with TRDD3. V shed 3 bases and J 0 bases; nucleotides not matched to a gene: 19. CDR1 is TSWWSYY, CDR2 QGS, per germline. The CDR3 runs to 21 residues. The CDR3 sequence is CALGDRDLAGGYAGYTDKLIF. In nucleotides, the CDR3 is TGTGCTCTTGGGGACCGAGATTTGGCTGGGGGATATGCGGGGTACACCGATAAACTCATCTTT.

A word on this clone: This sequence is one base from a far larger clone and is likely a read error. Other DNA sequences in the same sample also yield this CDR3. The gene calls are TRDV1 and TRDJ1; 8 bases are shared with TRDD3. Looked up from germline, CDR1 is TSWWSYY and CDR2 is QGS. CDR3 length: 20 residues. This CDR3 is CALGELGTSLGVIYTDKLIF. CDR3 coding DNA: TGTGCTCTTGGGGAACTAGGAACTTCACTGGGGGTAATATACACCGATAAACTAATCTTT.

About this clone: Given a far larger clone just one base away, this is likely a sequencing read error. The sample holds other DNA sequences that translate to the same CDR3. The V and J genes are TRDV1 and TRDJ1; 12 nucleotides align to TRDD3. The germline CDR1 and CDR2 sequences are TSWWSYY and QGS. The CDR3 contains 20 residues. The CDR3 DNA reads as TGTGCTCTTGGGGAACTAGTGGGATGTACTGGGGGATACTACACCGATAAGCTCATCTTT. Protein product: CALGELVGCTGGYYTDKLIF.

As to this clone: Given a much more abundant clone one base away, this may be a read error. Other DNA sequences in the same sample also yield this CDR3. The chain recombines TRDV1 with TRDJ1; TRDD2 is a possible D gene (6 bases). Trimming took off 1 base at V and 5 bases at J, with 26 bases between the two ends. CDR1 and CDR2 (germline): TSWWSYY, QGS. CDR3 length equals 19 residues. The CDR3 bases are TGTGCTCTTGGGGAACGTGCTTCATCTTCCTCGGCCCGCCTGGATAAACTCATCTTT. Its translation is CALGERASSSSARLDKLIF.

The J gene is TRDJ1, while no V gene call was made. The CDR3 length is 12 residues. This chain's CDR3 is CAVAMWTDKLIF. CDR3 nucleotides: TGTGCTGTGGCCATGTGGACCGATAAACTCATCTTT.

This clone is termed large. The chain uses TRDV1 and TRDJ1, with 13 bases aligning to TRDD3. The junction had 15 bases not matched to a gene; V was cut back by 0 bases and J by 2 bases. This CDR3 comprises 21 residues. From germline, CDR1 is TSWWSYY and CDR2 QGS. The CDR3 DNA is TGTGCTCTTGGGGAACTCTCGCCCCCGTTACTGGGGGATACGGGGACCGATAAACTCATCTTT. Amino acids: CALGELSPPLLGDTGTDKLIF.

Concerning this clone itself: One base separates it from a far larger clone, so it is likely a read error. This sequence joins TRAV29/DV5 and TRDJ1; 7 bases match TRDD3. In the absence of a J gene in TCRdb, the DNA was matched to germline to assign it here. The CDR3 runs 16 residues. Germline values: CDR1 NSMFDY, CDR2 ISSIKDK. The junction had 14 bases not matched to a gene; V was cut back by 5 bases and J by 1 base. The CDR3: CAALFHGGIPTDKLIF. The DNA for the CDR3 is TGTGCAGCGCTTTTCCACGGGGGGATCCCCACCGATAAACTCATCTTT.